The 26 T cell receptor beta chains given below trace back to one sample, sequenced in a study of CD8 T cells in ankylosing spondylitis. Via MiXCR, TCRdb re-called the 5' RACE reads, giving one row per CDR3 protein. There are more than 300,000 distinct CDR3 sequences in the sample; approximately 10% occur only once, and about 10% lies in the top ten. The sequenced sample consisted of blood, either unsorted or a sorted T cell fraction (not recorded which). All receptors come from a female donor with ankylosing spondylitis or in good health (not recorded which).

V and J are TRBV10-3 and TRBJ1-5; D gene unclear. Germline loops: CDR1 ENHRY, CDR2 SYGVKD. CDR3 size: 13 residues. V lost 10 bases and J lost 6, with 16 bases in between. CDR3 in DNA: TGTGCCACCGCGCCCGACCCGATTCAGCCCCAGCATTTT. Its translation: CATAPDPIQPQHF.

This clonotype came up many times. This chain joins TRBV5-6 and TRBJ2-1; 8 bases line up with TRBD2. The length of the CDR3 is 15 residues. CDR1 and CDR2 from the germline V gene are SGHDT and YYEEEE. V shed 0 bases, J shed 8 bases, and the junction held 7 bases outside the gene matches. The CDR3 DNA follows: TGTGCCAGCAGCTTGGCCTCATTCGGGGGGGATGAGCAGTTCTTC. Protein: CASSLASFGGDEQFF. The full variable domain, in which reference TRBV5-6 and TRBJ2-1 provide the parts outside the CDR3, is DAGVTQSPTHLIKTRGQQVTLRCSPKSGHDTVSWYQQALGQGPQFIFQYYEEEERQRGNFPDRFSGHQFPNYSSELNVNALLLGDSALYLCASSLASFGGDEQFFGPGTRLTVL.

There are many counts of this clonotype. The gene calls are TRBV25-1 and TRBJ1-6, with 8 bases identical to TRBD1. J was trimmed by 9 bases and V by 4 bases; bases with no gene match: 5. The V gene's germline CDR1 is MGHDK and CDR2 SYGVNS. This CDR3 is built from 14 residues. The CDR3 DNA sequence: TGTGCCAGCAGTGTTCGGACAGGGCTTTCACCCCTCCACTTT. Amino acid sequence: CASSVRTGLSPLHF.

This clonotype was recorded a few times. J is TRBJ2-7 and V is TRBV20-1; 11 nucleotides align to TRBD2. The V gene end was trimmed by 6 bases and the J gene end by 4 bases; junction bases not matched to a gene: 17. Germline CDR1 DFQATT, CDR2 SNEGSKA (reference sequence). CDR3 length: 17 amino acids. CDR3 DNA: TGCAGTGCCCGAAGGGGAGGCTCCGGGACTAGCGGTTACGAGCAGTACTTC. The encoded protein is CSARRGGSGTSGYEQYF.

Worth noting for this clonotype: Relative to the germline gene, one junction end is altered; a read error may explain this. The V gene is TRBV29-1, the J gene TRBJ1-2, with D unresolved. Germline lookup yields CDR1 SQVTM and CDR2 ANQGSEA. The CDR3 spans 13 residues. CDR3 nucleotides: TGCAGCGTTCTACAATCCGGGATCTATGGCGACACCTTC. Translation: CSVLQSGIYGDTF.

This clonotype was seen ten or more times. The chain employs TRBV4-1 and TRBJ1-2, with no clear D. CDR1 and CDR2 from the germline V gene are MGHRA and YSYEKL. The ends were cut back, 0 bases at V and 11 bases at J, with 7 bases in the middle. The length of the CDR3 is 11 residues. CDR3 region: CASSQDRRYTF. CDR3 nucleotides: TGCGCCAGCAGCCAAGATAGACGGTACACCTTC.

The chain carries TRBV3-1 and TRBJ2-3; 15 positions match TRBD2. Germline V gives CDR1 LGHDT, CDR2 YNNKEL (reference sequence). V lost 4 bases, J lost 3 bases, and 11 bases stayed unmatched. The CDR3 is made up of 19 amino acids. The DNA for the CDR3 is TGTGCCAGCAGCCTAGTACCGGGACTAGCGGGAGGATCGACAGATACGCAGTATTTT. Translated: CASSLVPGLAGGSTDTQYF.

The V and J genes are TRBV12-3 or TRBV12-4 and TRBJ1-2, with D hard to call. Deletions cut 3 bases from V and 1 base from J, with 6 bases between. This CDR3 region has 13 residues. The CDR3 sequence: CASSLGYNYGYTF. In nucleotides, the CDR3 is TGTGCCAGCAGTTTGGGTTATAACTATGGCTACACCTTC.

There are many counts of this clonotype. The rearrangement links TRBV20-1 to TRBJ1-4, with TRBD1 as a possible D gene (5 bases). Trimming stripped 7 bases from V and 8 bases from J, with 14 bases between. The germline V gene has CDR1 DFQATT and CDR2 SNEGSKA (reference sequence). This CDR3 has 12 amino acids. The CDR3 nucleotides read TGCAGTGTTGGTCAGGGCCGCGAAAAACTGTTTTTT. It translates to CSVGQGREKLFF.

This clonotype showed up many times. V gene TRBV5-1 combines with J gene TRBJ1-5; D ambiguous. The V and J ends lost 1 base and 0 bases respectively, with 11 bases between them. Germline loops: CDR1 SGHRS, CDR2 YFSETQ. This CDR3 is built from 16 residues. The CDR3 nucleotides read TGCGCCAGCAGCTTGTATGGTGGGGATAGCAATCAGCCCCAGCATTTT. Amino acids: CASSLYGGDSNQPQHF. Using reference TRBV5-1 and TRBJ1-5 for the parts outside the CDR3, the full variable domain is KAGVTQTPRYLIKTRGQQVTLSCSPISGHRSVSWYQQTPGQGLQFLFEYFSETQRNKGNFPGRFSGRQFSNSRSEMNVSTLELGDSALYLCASSLYGGDSNQPQHFGDGTRLSIL.

This clonotype has ten or more counts. The rearrangement joins TRBV7-2 to TRBJ2-1; D possibly corresponds to TRBD2 (6 bases). The length of the CDR3 is 15 residues. Germline V gives CDR1 SGHTA, CDR2 FQGNSA. V dropped 3 bases and J dropped 10 bases, with 19 bases sitting between them. The CDR3, as DNA: TGTGCCAGCAGCTTGGTAGTGGGACTCTTGGAGGAGCAGTTCTTC. It translates to CASSLVVGLLEEQFF.

The gene calls are TRBV3-1 and TRBJ2-1; D is ambiguous. The V and J ends lost 1 base and 5 bases respectively, with 15 bases between them. The CDR3 is made up of 16 amino acids. Germline V gene sequence: CDR1 LGHDT, CDR2 YNNKEL (reference sequence). The CDR3 nucleotides read TGTGCCAGCAGCCAAGTACGTCTACGCCTGAACAATGAGCAGTTCTTC. This codes for CASSQVRLRLNNEQFF.

Ten or more counts support this clonotype. The chain uses TRBV9 and TRBJ1-3; TRBD1 matches at 8 bases. The CDR3 has 17 residues. From germline, CDR1 is SGDLS and CDR2 YYNGEE. Trimming took 0 bases from V and 0 from J; bases not matched to a gene: 5. The CDR3 here is CASSVADRAYSGNTIYF. Written as DNA, the CDR3 is TGTGCCAGCAGCGTAGCGGACAGGGCTTACTCTGGAAACACCATATATTTT.

This clonotype was recorded at least ten times. This sequence joins TRBV10-2 and TRBJ1-1; a possible D gene is TRBD1 (5 bases). Trimming left V 0 bases short and J 1 base short, with 21 bases between. The V gene's germline CDR1 is WSHSY and CDR2 SAAADI. This CDR3 has 19 amino acids. CDR3 region: CASSESTQGGWAGNTEAFF. CDR3 DNA sequence: TGCGCCAGCAGTGAGTCGACTCAGGGAGGATGGGCTGGGAACACTGAAGCTTTCTTT.

This clonotype was detected ten times or more. The genes are TRBV20-1 and TRBJ1-1; the D gene is possibly TRBD1 (6 bases). Germline V gene lookup returns CDR1 DFQATT and CDR2 SNEGSKA (reference sequence). The CDR3 spans 14 residues. Trimming stripped 5 bases from V and 0 bases from J, with 13 bases between. CDR3 loop: CSADTGHMNTEAFF. DNA for the CDR3: TGCAGTGCTGATACGGGACACATGAACACTGAAGCTTTCTTT.

This clonotype has only a few counts. The V gene is TRBV5-1, the J gene TRBJ2-1; D may be TRBD2 (5 bases). Germline-derived CDR1 and CDR2 are SGHRS and YFSETQ. The CDR3 consists of 19 residues. V was shortened by 0 bases and J by 4 bases, with 23 bases between the two germline ends. This chain's CDR3 is CASSLDPWTHLQEYNEQFF. The CDR3 DNA follows: TGCGCCAGCAGCTTGGACCCATGGACTCACCTTCAAGAATACAATGAGCAGTTCTTC.

This clonotype was counted a few times. This sequence joins TRBV11-1 and TRBJ2-4; D is undetermined. Trimming took 1 base from V and 0 from J, leaving 10 bases between them. Germline values: CDR1 SGHAT, CDR2 FQDESV (reference sequence). This CDR3 contains 16 residues. Here the CDR3 DNA reads TGTGCCAGCAGCTTAGAAACAGCCCTAGCCAAAAACATTCAGTACTTC. This translates into CASSLETALAKNIQYF.

This clonotype was seen more than once but under ten times. This chain connects TRBV5-1 to TRBJ2-1; TRBD1 is a possible D gene (6 bases). The CDR3 length is 17 residues. V was shortened by 4 bases and J by 0 bases, with 17 bases between the two germline ends. Germline V gives CDR1 SGHRS, CDR2 YFSETQ. The DNA of the CDR3 is TGCGCCAGCAGCCCTACAGGGAAGGTAGGCTCCTACAATGAGCAGTTCTTC. Translating it yields CASSPTGKVGSYNEQFF.

This clonotype was observed at least ten times. The J gene is TRBJ2-3, the V gene TRBV6-2 or TRBV6-3, with TRBD1 matching 7 bases. Germline CDR1 reads MNHEY; CDR2 reads SVGEGT. The V segment lost 6 bases and the J segment 6 bases; nucleotides outside the gene matches: 12. This CDR3 is 15 amino acids long. CDR3 loop: CASSPGQGVMDTQYF. CDR3 sequence (DNA): TGTGCCAGCAGCCCAGGCCAGGGGGTCATGGATACGCAGTATTTT.

The chain is built from TRBV10-3 and TRBJ2-5; a possible D gene is TRBD1 (6 bases). Germline-derived CDR1 and CDR2 are ENHRY and SYGVKD. CDR3 length: 14 residues. V was clipped by 4 bases and J by 1 base, with 10 bases between them. The CDR3 reads CAISGGRRQETQYF. CDR3 nucleotides: TGTGCCATCAGTGGGGGGCGCCGCCAAGAGACCCAGTACTTC.

This clonotype was seen many times. The chain is built from TRBV7-8 and TRBJ2-4; D is possibly TRBD2 (6 bases). The CDR3 spans 16 residues. Trimming pared 3 bases from V and 0 bases from J, leaving 12 bases between. Germline lookup yields CDR1 SGHVS and CDR2 FQNEAQ. The CDR3 sequence: CASSLGDSLAKNIQYF. The CDR3 DNA follows: TGTGCCAGCAGCTTGGGGGACTCCTTAGCCAAAAACATTCAGTACTTC.

This clonotype was observed at least ten times. The chain joins TRBV6-1 to TRBJ2-7; TRBD1 matches 8 bases. From germline, CDR1 is MNHNS and CDR2 SASEGT. Trimming at V came to 5 bases and at J to 12 bases, leaving 12 bases not matched to a gene. This CDR3 has 13 residues. The DNA for the CDR3 is TGTGCCAGCAGTCAGGGACGACAGGGACAGGCGTACTTC. As protein: CASSQGRQGQAYF.

This clonotype was seen many times. The rearrangement uses TRBV5-1 and TRBJ2-2; weak D call: TRBD1 (5 bases). Trimming pared 5 bases from V and 3 bases from J, leaving 14 bases between. This CDR3 has 15 residues. Germline V gives CDR1 SGHRS, CDR2 YFSETQ. The CDR3 loop is CASRPQGLDTGELFF. CDR3 in DNA: TGCGCCAGCAGGCCCCAGGGTTTAGACACCGGGGAGCTGTTTTTT.

The V gene is TRBV12-3 or TRBV12-4, the J gene TRBJ2-7; TRBD1 might be the D (5 bases). Trimming took off 8 bases at V and 8 bases at J, with 13 bases between the two ends. This CDR3 has 11 amino acids. CDR3 sequence (DNA): TGTGCCAGCGGGCAGGGCGATCAGCAGTACTTC. Translation gives CASGQGDQQYF.

This clonotype was seen at least ten times. The gene calls are TRBV7-8 and TRBJ2-1; D not resolved. The CDR3 extends over 16 amino acids. In germline, CDR1 is SGHVS, CDR2 FQNEAQ. V was pared by 2 bases and J by 0 bases, with 11 bases between. The CDR3 DNA follows: TGTGCCAGCAGCTTACGTCAATTAAGCTCCTACAATGAGCAGTTCTTC. It translates to CASSLRQLSSYNEQFF.

Many counts were recorded for this clonotype. This chain uses TRBV20-1 with TRBJ1-4; weak D call: TRBD1 (5 bases). CDR1 is DFQATT, CDR2 SNEGSKA, per germline (reference sequence). The CDR3 covers 13 residues. Trimming took 2 bases from V and 6 from J, leaving 10 bases between them. The CDR3 sequence: CSARRGTDEKLFF. CDR3 nucleotide sequence: TGCAGTGCTAGACGTGGGACCGATGAAAAACTGTTTTTT.